This record looks at one T cell receptor beta chain sequence and its context. The antigen is unknown. The protocol was immunoSEQ multiplex PCR, while the TCRdb copy is restricted to in-frame clones and leaves out a portion. The sample records 30,000 to 35,000 clones, 95% to 97% being singletons. Germline CDR1 reads MRHNA; CDR2 reads SNTAGT. CDR3 length equals 17 residues. The V and J ends lost 5 bases and 0 bases, in that order; junction bases with no gene match: 11. This sample was taken from a study of T cells in tuberculosis. Study-level background: A South African cohort included IGRA-negative adolescents, latently infected IGRA-positive adolescents and adults with active tuberculosis. General study findings and limits: GEM motif frequencies gave 70% accuracy; the GMM repertoire gave 80% to 90%. Active tuberculosis alpha repertoires lay closer to GMM-specific TCRs than controls'.

Sequencing was performed on PBMCs. This TCR was sampled from a donor between 10 and 35 years old with latent tuberculosis or without tuberculosis infection. The chain carries TRBV6-4 and TRBJ1-1; 8 nucleotides agree with TRBD1. The CDR3 sequence is CASSYGQGLAVNTEAFF. The CDR3 DNA reads TGTGCCAGCAGTTACGGACAGGGTCTCGCGGTGAACACTGAAGCTTTCTTT.